The TCR beta chain described here comes from a study of control samples from healthy donors and cancer patients (dated by TCRdb to the early 2020s). Library prep was done by the immunoSEQ multiplex PCR assay. Here the immuneACCESS table is served through TCRdb, limited to in-frame sequences with V and J called. Missing clones are a known gap in these copies; in checked studies unresolved V genes cover under half, and the rest lacks a known reason. The sample table records 65,000 to 90,000 clones; about 89% of these occur just once. Clones ranked in the top ten supply over 8% of the sample. In regard to this clone: The antigen this receptor binds is unknown. Base qualities are not provided; no much larger clone lies one nucleotide away.

From a lookup of the germline V gene (reference sequence), CDR1 and CDR2 are LNHDA and SQIVND. Trimming removed 5 bases from V and 7 bases from J; the gene matches leave 6 bases unexplained. The CDR3 runs 14 residues from the cysteine to the phenylalanine. The entry retains the CDR3 DNA only, 42 bases that are in frame from base 1. This TCR derives from a woman aged 50 to 60 with colorectal cancer. Sequenced: PBMCs. The sequence joins TRBV19 to TRBJ1-4; the central 8 bases match TRBD1. The nucleotide sequence reads as follows: TGTGCCAGTAGTCCCCGGGACAGGCTTGAAAAACTGTTTTTT. Protein translation: CASSPRDRLEKLFF.